The 22 T cell receptor beta chains reported below all come from one sample, sequenced in a study of T cells in Graves' hyperthyroidism and ophthalmopathy. RNA transcripts yielded amplified TCR beta CDR3 regions. Researchers ran a first-round RT-PCR on the TCR CDR3 using the HTBI primer set. A single record per CDR3 protein comes from TCRdb applying MiXCR to the multiplex PCR reads. The sample consists of more than 500,000 distinct CDR3 sequences, 14% of them appearing once. Sequencing used blood. The source of these receptors is a woman between 40 and 50 years old with Graves' hyperthyroidism.

This clonotype has ten or more counts. The chain joins TRBV3-1 to TRBJ2-7, with no clear D. The ends were cut back, 1 base at V and 3 bases at J, with 4 bases in the middle. The germline gives CDR1 LGHDT, CDR2 YNNKEL (reference sequence). This CDR3 spans 12 amino acids. CDR3 in amino acids: CASSQVYYEQYF. The CDR3 DNA follows: TGTGCCAGCAGCCAAGTCTACTACGAGCAGTACTTC.

In its sample, this clonotype was seen many times. The rearrangement joins TRBV6-1 to TRBJ1-2; weak D call: TRBD1 (5 bases). The length of the CDR3 is 16 residues. Germline V CDR1 and CDR2: MNHNS, SASEGT. Trimming shortened V by 1 base and J by 2 bases, and 14 bases separated the two germline ends. In DNA form, the CDR3 reads TGTGCCAGCAGTGAAGGGGACCAGGTCTCAAACTATGGCTACACCTTC. Encoded protein: CASSEGDQVSNYGYTF.

This clonotype was picked up a small number of times. The rearrangement joins TRBV3-1 to TRBJ2-4, with 10 positions matching TRBD1. CDR3 length: 21 amino acids. Looked up from germline, CDR1 is LGHDT and CDR2 is YNNKEL (reference sequence). The trim removed 4 bases at V and 0 bases at J, leaving 18 bases unmatched. CDR3 DNA sequence: TGTGCCAGCAGCCCACGGTTCACCGGGACAGGGGCCGCCGTAGCCAAAAACATTCAGTACTTC. This codes for CASSPRFTGTGAAVAKNIQYF.

This clonotype was found many times. The V gene is TRBV18, the J gene TRBJ1-1; 7 nucleotides align to TRBD1. The germline CDR1 and CDR2 sequences are KGHSH and LQKENI. Germline trimming cut 5 bases from V and 1 base from J; bases unmatched to any gene: 7. This CDR3 is built from 15 residues. CDR3 sequence (DNA): TGTGCCAGCTCAGTATCGGGACAGCCGAACACTGAAGCTTTCTTT. Translating it yields CASSVSGQPNTEAFF.

This clonotype was observed many times. This chain joins TRBV28 and TRBJ2-3; possible D gene TRBD1, 5 bases. The CDR3 loop spans 17 amino acids. CDR1 and CDR2 (germline): MDHEN, SYDVKM. The germline V and J ends were trimmed by 1 base and 2 bases, with 16 bases remaining between them. The CDR3 loop is CASSLSPETENTDTQYF. CDR3 in DNA: TGTGCCAGCAGTTTATCTCCCGAGACAGAGAACACAGATACGCAGTATTTT.

The CDR3 protein is CASSQAGLAGETQYF. The CDR3 nucleotides are TGTGCCAGCAGCCAAGCCGGACTAGCGGGGGAGACCCAGTACTTC. This chain joins TRBV14 and TRBJ2-5; 12 nucleotides match TRBD2. This CDR3 spans 15 amino acids. The V gene end was trimmed by 1 base and the J gene end by 5 bases; junction bases not matched to a gene: 2. CDR1 is SGHDN, CDR2 FVKESK, per germline.

The chain uses TRBV2 and TRBJ2-3; TRBD2 matches at 15 bases. There are 15 residues in the CDR3. From germline, CDR1 is SNHLY and CDR2 FYNNEI. Trimming at V came to 6 bases and at J to 6 bases, leaving 4 bases not matched to a gene. The DNA for the CDR3 is TGTGCCAGCAGACTGGGGACTAGCGGGGGGGATACGCAGTATTTT. Protein: CASRLGTSGGDTQYF.

This clonotype was recorded at least ten times. The rearrangement links TRBV28 to TRBJ2-1, with 12 bases matching TRBD2. Germline loops: CDR1 MDHEN, CDR2 SYDVKM. The CDR3 spans 16 residues. The trim removed 6 bases at V and 4 bases at J, leaving 7 bases unmatched. CDR3 residues: CASSLRTSGAYNEQFF. The CDR3 nucleotides read TGTGCCAGCAGCCTACGGACTAGCGGGGCTTACAATGAGCAGTTCTTC.

The rearrangement joins TRBV6-1 to TRBJ2-2; D call uncertain. The CDR3 is 14 residues long. Trimming stripped 4 bases from V and 0 bases from J, with 6 bases between. Germline CDR1 is MNHNS and CDR2 is SASEGT. The CDR3 here is CASSVPANTGELFF. The CDR3 region has the DNA TGTGCCAGCAGTGTTCCAGCGAACACCGGGGAGCTGTTTTTT.

This clonotype has a count of ten or more. J is TRBJ2-3 and V is TRBV7-2; 15 bases map to TRBD2. CDR1 and CDR2 (germline): SGHTA, FQGNSA. V lost 2 bases and J lost 2; bases outside the gene matches: 11. The CDR3 is made up of 20 amino acids. DNA of the CDR3: TGTGCCAGCAGCTTAAAAGGGGGACTAGCGGGAGGTCGGGCCACAGATACGCAGTATTTT. This gives the protein CASSLKGGLAGGRATDTQYF. The entire variable domain, with the rest obtained from reference TRBV7-2 and TRBJ2-3, is as follows: GAGVSQSPSNKVTEKGKDVELRCDPISGHTALYWYRQSLGQGLEFLIYFQGNSAPDKSGLPSDRFSAERTGGSVSTLTIQRTQQEDSAVYLCASSLKGGLAGGRATDTQYFGPGTRLTVL.

This clonotype has a count of ten or more. V is TRBV28 and J is TRBJ2-7; D is ambiguous. Per germline, CDR1 MDHEN and CDR2 SYDVKM. The CDR3 runs 14 residues. The CDR3 sequence: CAISAGQPSYEQYF. The CDR3 DNA reads TGTGCGATCTCGGCAGGCCAGCCATCCTACGAGCAGTACTTC.

Many counts were recorded for this clonotype. The chain joins TRBV7-9 to TRBJ2-1; 9 bases agree with TRBD1. The CDR3 length is 13 residues. The V gene end was trimmed by 4 bases and the J gene end by 8 bases; junction bases not matched to a gene: 3. Germline CDR1 and CDR2: SEHNR and FQNEAQ (reference sequence). The CDR3: CASSWTGADEQFF. The CDR3 nucleotides are TGTGCCAGCAGCTGGACAGGGGCCGATGAGCAGTTCTTC.

This clonotype has more than one count but fewer than ten. This chain joins TRBV27 and TRBJ2-5, with D perhaps TRBD1 or TRBD2 (5 bases each). V dropped 0 bases and J dropped 5 bases, with 7 bases sitting between them. This CDR3 has 13 amino acids. Germline V CDR1 and CDR2: MNHEY, SMNVEV (reference sequence). For the CDR3, the DNA is TGTGCCAGCAGTTTATCTTGGGGGGAGACCCAGTACTTC. Its protein is CASSLSWGETQYF.

This clonotype has a count of ten or more. In DNA form, the CDR3 reads TGTGCCAGCAGATCGGACAGTACCCTTAGCAATCAGCCCCAGCATTTT. Its protein product is CASRSDSTLSNQPQHF. The rearrangement uses TRBV27 and TRBJ1-5; D is perhaps TRBD1 (6 bases). From germline, CDR1 is MNHEY and CDR2 SMNVEV (reference sequence). The germline V and J ends were trimmed by 6 bases and 0 bases, with 15 bases remaining between them. The CDR3 contains 16 residues.

V gene TRBV19 combines with J gene TRBJ2-1; 7 bases are shared with TRBD2. V shed 6 bases, J shed 5 bases, and the junction held 7 bases outside the gene matches. The CDR3 length is 14 residues. Germline V gene lookup returns CDR1 LNHDA and CDR2 SQIVND (reference sequence). The CDR3 here is CASRLAAKNNEQFF. CDR3 nucleotide sequence: TGTGCCAGTAGGCTAGCGGCCAAAAACAATGAGCAGTTCTTC.

This clonotype has a count of ten or more. This chain uses TRBV20-1 with TRBJ2-2; 7 bases agree with TRBD2. Germline trimming cut 6 bases from V and 5 bases from J; bases unmatched to any gene: 12. The CDR3 has 15 amino acids. Germline V CDR1 and CDR2: DFQATT, SNEGSKA (reference sequence). The CDR3 DNA sequence: TGCAGTGCCGCCTCGGGACTACTGGGGACCGGGGAGCTGTTTTTT. This gives the protein CSAASGLLGTGELFF.

CDR3 amino acids: CAISESTGSGTGELFF. DNA of the CDR3: TGTGCCATCAGTGAGTCGACGGGTTCAGGGACCGGGGAGCTGTTTTTT. The chain joins TRBV10-3 to TRBJ2-2; TRBD1 is a possible D gene (5 bases). Trimming cost V 0 bases and J 5 bases, with 13 bases left between them. The CDR3 runs to 16 residues. Germline lookup yields CDR1 ENHRY and CDR2 SYGVKD.

This clonotype has ten or more counts. V and J are TRBV20-1 and TRBJ2-3; TRBD2 might be the D (5 bases). This CDR3 contains 14 residues. CDR1 is DFQATT, CDR2 SNEGSKA, per germline (reference sequence). The V gene lost 3 bases and the J gene lost 2 bases, with 12 bases spanning the gap. This CDR3 reads CSASGVGATDTQYF. CDR3 coding DNA: TGCAGTGCTAGCGGGGTGGGAGCCACAGATACGCAGTATTTT.

There are a few counts of this clonotype. The chain's CDR3 is CASSPRVLNQPQHF. CDR3 nucleotides: TGTGCCAGCAGTCCCCGGGTCCTCAATCAGCCCCAGCATTTT. The chain has TRBV6-1 and TRBJ1-5, with D unclear. CDR1 and CDR2 from the germline V gene are MNHNS and SASEGT. The CDR3 has 14 residues. V lost 5 bases and J lost 3, with 11 bases in between.

V and J are TRBV9 and TRBJ2-2; TRBD2 matches 7 bases. This CDR3 comprises 15 residues. Per germline, CDR1 SGDLS and CDR2 YYNGEE. V lost 0 bases to trimming and J lost 7 bases; unmatched junction nucleotides: 6. The CDR3 sequence is CASSVVGGRSGELFF. For the CDR3, the DNA is TGTGCCAGCAGCGTAGTTGGCGGGAGAAGCGGGGAGCTGTTTTTT.

This chain connects TRBV7-8 to TRBJ1-3, with D perhaps TRBD1 (5 bases). The CDR3 covers 14 residues. Germline V gives CDR1 SGHVS, CDR2 FQNEAQ. Trimming took off 5 bases at V and 4 bases at J, with 12 bases between the two ends. In DNA, the CDR3 is TGTGCCAGCAGCCCCTGGGACGTCGGAAACACCATATATTTT. Translating gives CASSPWDVGNTIYF.

At least ten counts were recorded for this clonotype. J is TRBJ2-1 and V is TRBV9; D perhaps matches TRBD2 (5 bases). Trimming shortened V by 4 bases and J by 9 bases, and 14 bases separated the two germline ends. CDR3 length equals 13 residues. Germline V lookup: CDR1 SGDLS, CDR2 YYNGEE. CDR3 amino acids: CASSIRGMGEQFF. The CDR3, as DNA: TGTGCCAGCAGCATTCGGGGTATGGGTGAGCAGTTCTTC.